This T cell receptor beta chain is from a study of blood T cell repertoires in COVID-19. Here immunoSEQ multiplex PCR was the method, and the copy in TCRdb shows in-frame clones only, minus some. The sample has more than 95,000 clones; around nine tenths are singletons. The clonotype was recovered from a human donor in a cohort sampled during active COVID-19. Sequencing used peripheral blood.

CDR3 protein: CAWSTAGANYGYTF. The DNA for the CDR3 is TGTGCCTGGAGTACGGCAGGTGCTAACTATGGCTACACCTTC. V gene TRBV30 combines with J gene TRBJ1-2; D gene ambiguous. V gave up 2 bases and J gave up 0 bases, with 10 bases separating them. The CDR3 has 14 amino acids. CDR1 and CDR2 from the germline V gene are GTSNPN and SVGIG (reference sequence).